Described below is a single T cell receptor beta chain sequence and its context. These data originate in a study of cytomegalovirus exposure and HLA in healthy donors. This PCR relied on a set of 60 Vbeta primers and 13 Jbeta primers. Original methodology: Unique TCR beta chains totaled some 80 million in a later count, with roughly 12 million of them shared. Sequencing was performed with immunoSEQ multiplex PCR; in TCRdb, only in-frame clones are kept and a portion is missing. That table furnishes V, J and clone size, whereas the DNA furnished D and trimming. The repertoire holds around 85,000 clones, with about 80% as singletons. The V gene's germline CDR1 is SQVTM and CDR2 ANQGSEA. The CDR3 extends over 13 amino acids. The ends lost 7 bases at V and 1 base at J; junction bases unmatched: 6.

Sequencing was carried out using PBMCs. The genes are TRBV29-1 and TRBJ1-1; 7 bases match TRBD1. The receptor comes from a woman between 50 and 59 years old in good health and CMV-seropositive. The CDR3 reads CSASGTENTEAFF. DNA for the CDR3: TGCAGCGCCTCCGGGACAGAGAACACTGAAGCTTTCTTT. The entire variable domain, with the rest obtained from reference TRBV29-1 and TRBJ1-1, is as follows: SAVISQKPSRDICQRGTSLTIQCQVDSQVTMMFWYRQQPGQSLTLIATANQGSEATYESGFVIDKFPISRPNLTFSTLTVSNMSPEDSSIYLCSASGTENTEAFFGQGTRLTVV.